The 18 T cell receptor beta chains below all came from one sample that was sequenced in a study of identifying expanded T cells in peripheral blood. Only in-frame clones appear in the TCRdb table, and some are missing; sequencing was by immunoSEQ multiplex PCR. There are around 95,000 clones in the sample; about 90% occur only once, and about 5.9% lies in the top ten. The sample taken for sequencing was blood. Source of these receptors: a person aged 18 to 70 in good health.

The V call is TRBV19, the J call TRBJ1-1; D not certain. Germline V CDR1 and CDR2: LNHDA, SQIVND (reference sequence). Trimming stripped 9 bases from V and 3 bases from J, with 14 bases between. The CDR3 runs 13 residues. The CDR3 spells CASRQAGYTEAFF. CDR3 DNA sequence: TGTGCCAGCCGCCAGGCTGGGTACACTGAAGCTTTCTTT. The variable domain in full, completed from reference TRBV19 and TRBJ1-1, reads DGGITQSPKYLFRKEGQNVTLSCEQNLNHDAMYWYRQDPGQGLRLIYYSQIVNDFQKGDIAEGYSVSREKKESFPLTVTSAQKNPTAFYLCASRQAGYTEAFFGQGTRLTVV.

This chain uses TRBV18 with TRBJ1-1; D is unresolved. Deletions cut 6 bases from V and 0 bases from J, with 14 bases between. Germline V gives CDR1 KGHSH, CDR2 LQKENI. The CDR3 is made up of 15 amino acids. The CDR3 loop reads CASSKTDQVNTEAFF. As DNA, the CDR3 is TGTGCCAGCTCGAAAACGGATCAGGTGAACACTGAAGCTTTCTTT.

This clone was detected only a few times. The rearrangement links TRBV2 to TRBJ1-2; TRBD1 matches at 8 bases. The CDR3 totals 14 residues. Per germline, CDR1 SNHLY and CDR2 FYNNEI. V lost 8 bases and J lost 4; bases outside the gene matches: 9. CDR3 nucleotides: TGTGCCAGCGGGACAGGCCAGGCTTTCTATGGCTACACCTTC. This encodes CASGTGQAFYGYTF.

The rearrangement links TRBV30 to TRBJ1-2, with D uncertain. Germline CDR1 is GTSNPN and CDR2 is SVGIG (reference sequence). CDR3 length: 13 amino acids. The V end lost 3 bases, the J end lost 4 bases, and 12 bases lay between the germline ends. CDR3 amino acids: CAWSGFWAYGYTF. CDR3 DNA sequence: TGTGCCTGGAGCGGGTTTTGGGCCTATGGCTACACCTTC.

The rearrangement links TRBV30 to TRBJ2-2, with 10 positions matching TRBD1. The germline gives CDR1 GTSNPN, CDR2 SVGIG (reference sequence). This CDR3 spans 14 amino acids. Germline trimming cut 7 bases from V and 7 bases from J; bases unmatched to any gene: 9. The CDR3 reads CALEGTGVIGELFF. CDR3 nucleotides: TGTGCCTTGGAAGGGACAGGGGTGATCGGGGAGCTGTTTTTT.

CDR3 sequence (DNA): TGCGCCAGCAGCCAGAGCTGGGACACAGGGGAGACCCAGTACTTC. Translated: CASSQSWDTGETQYF. The chain recombines TRBV4-1 with TRBJ2-5, with a weak D call TRBD1 (6 bases). The V and J ends lost 3 bases and 5 bases respectively, with 16 bases between them. Germline-derived CDR1 and CDR2 are MGHRA and YSYEKL. The CDR3 is made up of 15 amino acids.

This chain connects TRBV6-5 to TRBJ1-4, with a possible D match to TRBD1 (5 bases). The V end was cut by 0 bases, the J end by 7 bases, with 12 bases between. CDR1 and CDR2 from the germline V gene are MNHEY and SVGAGI. This CDR3 is built from 15 residues. The DNA of the CDR3 is TGTGCCAGCAGTTACTCCCAGGGTGTTAGTGAAAAACTGTTTTTT. This codes for CASSYSQGVSEKLFF.

The rearrangement uses TRBV7-9 and TRBJ1-1; D call uncertain. Germline V gene sequence: CDR1 SEHNR, CDR2 FQNEAQ (reference sequence). The germline V and J ends were trimmed by 2 bases and 1 base, with 14 bases remaining between them. The CDR3 has 16 amino acids. CDR3 region: CASSLTPVHRNTEAFF. In DNA form, the CDR3 reads TGTGCCAGCAGCTTAACCCCGGTACATAGGAACACTGAAGCTTTCTTT.

V and J are TRBV2 and TRBJ1-2; TRBD1 aligns across 7 bases. Germline V lookup: CDR1 SNHLY, CDR2 FYNNEI. The junction had 12 bases not matched to a gene; V was cut back by 2 bases and J by 3 bases. CDR3 length: 17 amino acids. DNA for the CDR3: TGTGCCAGCAGTGAATTTTTGTGGCAGGGGGTGGACTATGGCTACACCTTC. Translating it yields CASSEFLWQGVDYGYTF.

As regards this clone: Other DNA sequences in this sample translate to the same CDR3. The chain recombines TRBV16 with TRBJ2-7; no clear D gene. The CDR3 totals 16 residues. Germline V gene sequence: CDR1 KGHSY, CDR2 FQNENV. With 1 base removed from V and 0 bases from J, the gap between germline ends came to 13 bases. The CDR3 here is CASSQFPPGSSYEQYF. CDR3 nucleotides: TGTGCCAGCAGCCAATTCCCTCCGGGCAGCTCCTACGAGCAGTACTTC. The full variable domain, its missing parts supplied by reference TRBV16 and TRBJ2-7, is GEEVAQTPKHLVRGEGQKAKLYCAPIKGHSYVFWYQQVLKNEFKFLISFQNENVFDETGMPKERFSAKCLPNSPCSLEIQATKLEDSAVYFCASSQFPPGSSYEQYFGPGTRLTVT.

The genes are TRBV27 and TRBJ2-7; 8 nucleotides match TRBD1. Germline V gene lookup returns CDR1 MNHEY and CDR2 SMNVEV (reference sequence). Germline trimming cut 8 bases from V and 0 bases from J; bases unmatched to any gene: 6. This CDR3 is built from 14 residues. The CDR3 nucleotides read TGTGCCAGCTCTAAGGACAGGGCCTCCTACGAGCAGTACTTC. It translates to CASSKDRASYEQYF.

V gene TRBV7-3 combines with J gene TRBJ1-5; TRBD1 might be the D (6 bases). V shed 1 base and J shed 2 bases, with 18 bases lying between them. This CDR3 is 18 amino acids long. Germline V gene data show CDR1 as SGHTA and CDR2 as FQGTGA. CDR3 sequence (DNA): TGTGCCAGCAGCTTAAGGTTGTCGGCAGGGGTATGCAATCAGCCCCAGCATTTT. Protein product: CASSLRLSAGVCNQPQHF.

J is TRBJ2-3 and V is TRBV27; 8 bases are shared with TRBD2. Trimming took 4 bases from V and 2 from J; bases not matched to a gene: 5. From germline, CDR1 is MNHEY and CDR2 SMNVEV (reference sequence). CDR3 size: 15 residues. The DNA of the CDR3 is TGTGCCAGCAGTTCGGGGGGGGACCTCACAGATACGCAGTATTTT. Its translation is CASSSGGDLTDTQYF.

J is TRBJ2-2 and V is TRBV5-1, with 11 bases matching TRBD2. The CDR3 contains 19 residues. V shed 0 bases, J shed 5 bases, and the junction held 12 bases outside the gene matches. Germline V gene data show CDR1 as SGHRS and CDR2 as YFSETQ. The CDR3 DNA sequence: TGCGCCAGCAGCTTGGGTCCCACCGGGACTAGCGGACTGACCGGGGAGCTGTTTTTT. It is translated as CASSLGPTGTSGLTGELFF.

This clone was detected once. The CDR3 sequence is CASSDQGKRYEQYF. In DNA, the CDR3 is TGTGCCAGTAGTGACCAGGGAAAGAGGTACGAGCAGTACTTC. V gene TRBV19 combines with J gene TRBJ2-7; D is possibly TRBD1 (5 bases). Germline V gene sequence: CDR1 LNHDA, CDR2 SQIVND (reference sequence). The ends were cut back, 5 bases at V and 4 bases at J, with 15 bases in the middle. This CDR3 has 14 residues.

The rearrangement links TRBV27 to TRBJ1-2, with D tentatively TRBD1 (5 bases). Germline V CDR1 and CDR2: MNHEY, SMNVEV (reference sequence). The CDR3 totals 15 residues. V lost 6 bases to trimming and J lost 2 bases, with 16 bases between them. DNA for the CDR3: TGTGCCAGCAGAACTGCGGCCCGGGGCAACTATGGCTACACCTTC. It yields the protein CASRTAARGNYGYTF.

This clone was found once. The rearrangement links TRBV7-2 to TRBJ2-6; D is uncertain. Germline V CDR1 and CDR2: SGHTA, FQGNSA. V was pared by 1 base and J by 0 bases, with 7 bases between. The CDR3 covers 16 residues. This CDR3 reads CASSLGLSSGANVLTF. Here the CDR3 DNA reads TGTGCCAGCAGCTTAGGACTGTCCTCTGGGGCCAACGTCCTGACTTTC. Using reference TRBV7-2 and TRBJ2-6 for the parts outside the CDR3, the full variable domain is GAGVSQSPSNKVTEKGKDVELRCDPISGHTALYWYRQSLGQGLEFLIYFQGNSAPDKSGLPSDRFSAERTGGSVSTLTIQRTQQEDSAVYLCASSLGLSSGANVLTFGAGSRLTVL.

This chain connects TRBV6-6 to TRBJ1-1, with TRBD1 identical over 7 bases. V shed 4 bases and J 3 bases; nucleotides not matched to a gene: 5. Per germline, CDR1 MNHNY and CDR2 SVGAGI (reference sequence). CDR3 length: 14 amino acids. The CDR3 DNA follows: TGTGCCAGCAGTTCCAGGGGGTCGGACACTGAAGCTTTCTTT. Protein product: CASSSRGSDTEAFF.